The source of this T cell receptor beta chain is a study of T cell responses to AZD1222 COVID-19 vaccine. A single count supports this clone. The germline CDR1 and CDR2 sequences are LNHNV and YYDKDF (reference sequence). The V end lost 5 bases, the J end lost 2 bases, and 12 bases lay between the germline ends. The CDR3 extends over 14 amino acids. Profiled with immunoSEQ multiplex PCR; TCRdb holds only in-frame clones, not every one. The sample consists of some 120,000 clones, roughly 89% of them appearing once. This receptor was identified in an adult in good health. The specimen comprised peripheral blood, sampled on day 0 of AZD1222 vaccination. V and J are TRBV15 and TRBJ1-2, with D possibly matching TRBD1 (5 bases). CDR3 sequence reads: CATSEDGTNYGYTF. In DNA form, the CDR3 reads TGTGCCACCAGCGAGGACGGGACGAACTATGGCTACACCTTC. Full variable domain (remainder filled in from reference TRBV15 and TRBJ1-2): DAMVIQNPRYQVTQFGKPVTLSCSQTLNHNVMYWYQQKSSQAPKLLFHYYDKDFNNEADTPDNFQSRRPNTSFCFLDIRSPGLGDTAMYLCATSEDGTNYGYTFGSGTRLTVV.